Listed here are 25 T cell receptor beta chains from one sample, sequenced in a study of blood T cell repertoires in COVID-19. Produced via immunoSEQ multiplex PCR; TCRdb's table is partial and in-frame only. This table holds roughly 340,000 clones, around 87% found once. Material for sequencing was PBMCs or T cells enriched from blood (not recorded which). The receptors stem from a middle-aged man in a cohort exposed to, infected with or recovered from COVID-19 (not recorded which).

The chain couples TRBV10-2 to TRBJ2-3; TRBD1 aligns across 7 bases. Trimming at V came to 6 bases and at J to 4 bases, leaving 7 bases not matched to a gene. Per the germline V gene, CDR1 is WSHSY and CDR2 is SAAADI. CDR3 length: 14 residues. CDR3 sequence (DNA): TGCGCCAGCAGCCTCAGGGGGAGTCCAGATACGCAGTATTTT. Protein product: CASSLRGSPDTQYF.

The CDR3 nucleotides are TGTGCCAGCAGTAAAACCGGGACTAGCGTCGGAGTGGAGAATGAGCAGTTCTTC. Protein product: CASSKTGTSVGVENEQFF. V usage is TRBV2 and J usage is TRBJ2-1, with 10 positions matching TRBD2. V lost 5 bases, J lost 7 bases, and 17 bases stayed unmatched. In germline, CDR1 is SNHLY, CDR2 FYNNEI. The CDR3 has 18 amino acids.

V usage is TRBV7-2 and J usage is TRBJ2-7; a weak D match, TRBD1 (5 bases). V lost 6 bases and J lost 3, with 9 bases in between. The length of the CDR3 is 12 residues. Germline V gene data show CDR1 as SGHTA and CDR2 as FQGNSA. The CDR3 bases are TGTGCCAGCAGTAAAGGACACTACGAGCAGTACTTC. The encoded protein is CASSKGHYEQYF. Supplemented by reference TRBV7-2 and TRBJ2-7, the full variable domain reads GAGVSQSPSNKVTEKGKDVELRCDPISGHTALYWYRQSLGQGLEFLIYFQGNSAPDKSGLPSDRFSAERTGGSVSTLTIQRTQQEDSAVYLCASSKGHYEQYFGPGTRLTVT.

The chain combines TRBV27 with TRBJ2-1; maybe TRBD2 (5 bases). V dropped 3 bases and J dropped 4 bases, with 13 bases sitting between them. The CDR3 totals 15 residues. In germline, CDR1 is MNHEY, CDR2 SMNVEV (reference sequence). CDR3 sequence reads: CASSFGLAVYNEQFF. CDR3 nucleotides: TGTGCCAGCAGTTTCGGGCTAGCAGTATACAATGAGCAGTTCTTC.

This clone was recorded once. A junction end diverges from the germline sequence, so it may reflect a read error. V usage is TRBV6-5 and J usage is TRBJ2-2; the D gene is possibly TRBD2 (5 bases). The germline V gene has CDR1 MNHEY and CDR2 SVGAGI. CDR3 length equals 15 residues. CDR3: CASSYSTITTGVLFF. CDR3 nucleotides: TGTGCCAGCAGTTACTCAACGATAACCACCGGGGTGCTGTTTTTT.

In its sample, this clone was seen a few times. V is TRBV2 and J is TRBJ2-1; perhaps TRBD1 as D (5 bases). The length of the CDR3 is 13 residues. Germline lookup yields CDR1 SNHLY and CDR2 FYNNEI. V dropped 2 bases and J dropped 6 bases, with 8 bases sitting between them. The DNA for the CDR3 is TGTGCCAGCAGTGAAAGACAGAGCAATGAGCAGTTCTTC. It codes for CASSERQSNEQFF.

The J gene is TRBJ2-3, the V gene TRBV9; D gene unclear. Germline V CDR1 and CDR2: SGDLS, YYNGEE. The CDR3 consists of 14 residues. Trimming cost V 1 base and J 4 bases, with 10 bases left between them. In nucleotides, the CDR3 is TGTGCCAGCAGCGTACTTACGACATCAGATACGCAGTATTTT. Protein product: CASSVLTTSDTQYF.

The chain uses TRBV7-9 and TRBJ2-2; the D gene is possibly TRBD1 (6 bases). V shed 2 bases and J shed 8 bases, with 15 bases lying between them. The CDR3 consists of 15 residues. Germline CDR1 is SEHNR and CDR2 is FQNEAQ (reference sequence). Written as DNA, the CDR3 is TGTGCCAGCAGCTTACGTGGACCCCAGGGGGGGGAGCTGTTTTTT. It yields the protein CASSLRGPQGGELFF.

This chain joins TRBV2 and TRBJ1-2, with 12 bases fitting TRBD1. This CDR3 region has 14 residues. Trimming removed 8 bases from V and 5 bases from J; junction bases left unmatched: 6. Per germline, CDR1 SNHLY and CDR2 FYNNEI. CDR3 coding DNA: TGTGCCAGCCGGGACAGGGGGCTAGGTTATGGCTACACCTTC. Amino acid sequence: CASRDRGLGYGYTF. The full variable domain, completed using reference TRBV2 and TRBJ1-2, is EPEVTQTPSHQVTQMGQEVILRCVPISNHLYFYWYRQILGQKVEFLVSFYNNEISEKSEIFDDQFSVERPDGSNFTLKIRSTKLEDSAMYFCASRDRGLGYGYTFGSGTRLTVV.

The chain combines TRBV29-1 with TRBJ2-1, with 10 bases aligning to TRBD2. V shed 2 bases and J 1 base; nucleotides not matched to a gene: 2. Germline CDR1 SQVTM, CDR2 ANQGSEA. The length of the CDR3 is 15 residues. The CDR3 DNA sequence: TGCAGCGTTGAAAGCGGGAGGGCATCCTACAATGAGCAGTTCTTC. Amino acid sequence: CSVESGRASYNEQFF.

The J gene is TRBJ1-4, the V gene TRBV10-2; D perhaps matches TRBD1 (6 bases). Trimming took off 6 bases at V and 7 bases at J, with 15 bases between the two ends. The CDR3 consists of 14 residues. The V gene's germline CDR1 is WSHSY and CDR2 SAAADI. The CDR3 DNA sequence: TGCGCCAGCAGGAGGGACAATCTCCCTGAAAAACTGTTTTTT. Translated, it gives CASRRDNLPEKLFF.

This sequence joins TRBV2 and TRBJ1-5; D remains ambiguous. Germline V CDR1 and CDR2: SNHLY, FYNNEI. Trimming cost V 6 bases and J 0 bases, with 9 bases left between them. The CDR3 contains 14 residues. The CDR3 nucleotides are TGTGCCAGCAGACGACGGGATAGCAATCAGCCCCAGCATTTT. Translated: CASRRRDSNQPQHF.

This rearrangement joins TRBV5-1 to TRBJ2-1, with TRBD2 matching 10 bases. With 0 bases clipped from V and 4 bases from J, the junction kept 7 bases outside the gene matches. The germline V gene encodes CDR1 SGHRS and CDR2 YFSETQ. This CDR3 region has 17 residues. DNA of the CDR3: TGCGCCAGCAGCTTGGTTCCTAGCGGGAGTTGGTACAATGAGCAGTTCTTC. Amino acids: CASSLVPSGSWYNEQFF.

This clone was picked up a small number of times. This sequence joins TRBV5-1 and TRBJ1-3, with 7 positions matching TRBD1. Losses at the gene ends were 3 bases for V and 0 bases for J; bases not matched to a gene: 6. CDR1 and CDR2 from the germline V gene are SGHRS and YFSETQ. CDR3 size: 16 residues. This chain's CDR3 is CASSSGTVFSGNTIYF. The CDR3 DNA is TGCGCCAGCAGCTCGGGGACAGTCTTCTCTGGAAACACCATATATTTT.

The chain carries TRBV24-1 and TRBJ2-1, with 7 bases aligning to TRBD2. After removal of 6 bases from V and 3 bases from J, the junction contained 10 bases not matched to a gene. CDR1 and CDR2 from the germline V gene are KGHDR and SFDVKD. The CDR3 is 16 amino acids. This CDR3 is CATSLGGRLVYNEQFF. The CDR3 coding sequence is TGTGCCACCAGTCTAGGCGGGAGACTCGTCTACAATGAGCAGTTCTTC.

This chain joins TRBV27 and TRBJ2-2, with a weak D call TRBD2 (5 bases). V gave up 6 bases and J gave up 4 bases, with 15 bases separating them. Looked up from germline, CDR1 is MNHEY and CDR2 is SMNVEV (reference sequence). The CDR3 is 15 amino acids. The CDR3 DNA is TGTGCCAGCAGCTCTGGACTCCAGCTCACCGGGGAGCTGTTTTTT. Translated, it gives CASSSGLQLTGELFF.

The CDR3 DNA follows: TGCGCCAGCCGCCCCAGGGTATATTCAGAGACCCAGTACTTC. Amino acids: CASRPRVYSETQYF. The V and J genes are TRBV5-1 and TRBJ2-5; D is perhaps TRBD1 (5 bases). This CDR3 has 14 residues. Trimming stripped 7 bases from V and 4 bases from J, with 17 bases between. Germline V gene data show CDR1 as SGHRS and CDR2 as YFSETQ.

The J gene is TRBJ1-2, the V gene TRBV18; tentative D call: TRBD1 (6 bases). The CDR3 spans 14 residues. CDR1 is KGHSH and CDR2 is LQKENI in the germline V gene. V was pared by 2 bases and J by 4 bases, with 11 bases between. The CDR3 DNA reads TGTGCCAGCTCACCAGGACAGCCCTCCTATGGCTACACCTTC. Translating gives CASSPGQPSYGYTF.

The chain carries TRBV27 and TRBJ2-1, with 8 bases matching TRBD2. V lost 4 bases to trimming and J lost 4 bases; unmatched junction nucleotides: 9. Germline V CDR1 and CDR2: MNHEY, SMNVEV (reference sequence). This CDR3 is built from 16 residues. The CDR3 spells CASSSPGLEAYNEQFF. The CDR3 DNA follows: TGTGCCAGCAGTTCCCCGGGACTAGAGGCTTACAATGAGCAGTTCTTC.

The gene calls are TRBV15 and TRBJ2-1, with a tentative D call TRBD2 (6 bases). Germline CDR1 LNHNV, CDR2 YYDKDF (reference sequence). The V end was cut by 0 bases, the J end by 8 bases, with 11 bases between. The CDR3 runs to 14 residues. The CDR3 sequence is CATSRDPGSDEQFF. Here the CDR3 DNA reads TGTGCCACCAGCAGAGATCCCGGGAGTGATGAGCAGTTCTTC.

CDR3 region: CASRPGGSQETQYF. In nucleotides, the CDR3 is TGCGCCAGTAGACCCGGCGGGAGTCAAGAGACCCAGTACTTC. The rearrangement joins TRBV5-1 to TRBJ2-5; 7 bases are a match to TRBD2. J gave up 2 bases and V 8 bases, and 9 bases lay outside the gene matches. Germline V gene lookup returns CDR1 SGHRS and CDR2 YFSETQ. CDR3 length: 14 amino acids. Together with reference TRBV5-1 and TRBJ2-5, the CDR3 gives the full variable domain: KAGVTQTPRYLIKTRGQQVTLSCSPISGHRSVSWYQQTPGQGLQFLFEYFSETQRNKGNFPGRFSGRQFSNSRSEMNVSTLELGDSALYLCASRPGGSQETQYFGPGTRLLVL.

V usage is TRBV18 and J usage is TRBJ1-1; the match to TRBD1 covers 8 bases. J was trimmed by 4 bases and V by 6 bases; bases with no gene match: 10. Germline loops: CDR1 KGHSH, CDR2 LQKENI. The CDR3 is 15 amino acids. CDR3 sequence (DNA): TGTGCCAGCTCGGGGACAGGCGGCTTGGGCACTGAAGCTTTCTTT. Residues: CASSGTGGLGTEAFF.

The chain has TRBV5-1 and TRBJ1-1; the D is unclear. Trimming stripped 7 bases from V and 0 bases from J, with 25 bases between. CDR1 and CDR2 (germline): SGHRS, YFSETQ. The CDR3 runs to 18 residues. Here the CDR3 reads CASGLEKGGSLMNTEAFF. In DNA form, the CDR3 reads TGCGCCAGCGGGCTGGAAAAGGGAGGGTCTTTGATGAACACTGAAGCTTTCTTT. Together with reference TRBV5-1 and TRBJ1-1, the CDR3 gives the full variable domain: KAGVTQTPRYLIKTRGQQVTLSCSPISGHRSVSWYQQTPGQGLQFLFEYFSETQRNKGNFPGRFSGRQFSNSRSEMNVSTLELGDSALYLCASGLEKGGSLMNTEAFFGQGTRLTVV.

The chain has TRBV10-3 and TRBJ2-1; 8 nucleotides align to TRBD2. This CDR3 is 12 amino acids long. The V gene end was trimmed by 11 bases and the J gene end by 7 bases; junction bases not matched to a gene: 7. Germline CDR1 and CDR2: ENHRY and SYGVKD. The CDR3 loop reads CAGSGSGNEQFF. The CDR3 region has the DNA TGTGCCGGAAGCGGGAGCGGAAATGAGCAGTTCTTC.

The chain couples TRBV3-1 (or the pseudogene TRBV3-2) to TRBJ2-3, with TRBD1 as a possible D gene (6 bases). The CDR3 consists of 14 residues. The V gene lost 4 bases and the J gene lost 1 base, with 9 bases spanning the gap. Per the germline V gene, CDR1 is LGHDT and CDR2 is YNNKEL (reference sequence). The CDR3 protein is CASSRAGGTDTQYF. DNA of the CDR3: TGTGCCAGCAGCCGTGCAGGGGGCACAGATACGCAGTATTTT.